Presented here are 21 T cell receptor beta chains from one specimen sequenced in a study of T cell repertoires in cytomegalovirus infection. These receptors' antigens are unknown. MiXCR, run by TCRdb on the reads, gives a single entry per CDR3 protein. The data show a few hundred thousand distinct CDR3 sequences, over 35% seen once. The specimen comprised cultured PBMCs, sampled from culture after CMV antigen stimulation. The receptors were sampled from a human donor in good health (CMV status not recorded). Some clones in this sample may be carry-over from other donors' samples.

The chain is built from TRBV5-1 and TRBJ1-6; unclear D gene. The CDR3 extends over 15 amino acids. Trimming removed 0 bases at V and 3 bases at J, with 7 bases between. Germline CDR1 SGHRS, CDR2 YFSETQ. The CDR3 DNA reads as TGCGCCAGCAGCTTGGATCTTTTCTATAATTCACCCCTCCACTTT. Residues: CASSLDLFYNSPLHF.

This clonotype appeared a few times. This rearrangement joins TRBV7-2 to TRBJ2-7; 9 bases are shared with TRBD2. The CDR3 sequence is 14 residues long. CDR1 and CDR2 (germline): SGHTA, FQGNSA. V lost 3 bases, J lost 3 bases, and 3 bases stayed unmatched. CDR3 sequence: CASSFLAGDYEQYF. DNA for the CDR3: TGTGCCAGCAGCTTCTTAGCGGGAGACTACGAGCAGTACTTC.

The table lists this clonotype with a few counts. V and J are TRBV20-1 and TRBJ2-1, with D perhaps TRBD1 (5 bases). The CDR3 totals 14 residues. Germline V gene lookup returns CDR1 DFQATT and CDR2 SNEGSKA (reference sequence). V lost 1 base and J 12 bases, leaving 19 bases between the germline ends. The CDR3, as DNA: TGCAGTGCTAGAGCCAGAGAGCGCCAAGGGGTGCAGTTCTTC. This translates into CSARARERQGVQFF.

This rearrangement joins TRBV2 to TRBJ2-2, with 7 nucleotides matching TRBD2. CDR1 SNHLY and CDR2 FYNNEI come from the germline V gene. Trimming cost V 7 bases and J 3 bases; bases outside gene matches: 8. The CDR3 is 15 residues long. The CDR3 loop reads CASTLTSVDTGELFF. The CDR3 coding sequence is TGTGCCAGCACTCTAACTAGCGTCGACACCGGGGAGCTGTTTTTT.

This chain uses TRBV7-6 with TRBJ1-5; no firm D call. The CDR3 consists of 16 residues. CDR1 SGHVS and CDR2 FNYEAQ come from the germline V gene. V shed 5 bases and J shed 1 base, with 15 bases lying between them. The CDR3 here is CASSPNPGSSNQPQHF. The CDR3 region has the DNA TGTGCCAGCAGCCCGAACCCTGGGAGCAGCAATCAGCCCCAGCATTTT.

This chain's CDR3 is CASSQDEGAPPDTQYF. CDR3 nucleotides: TGTGCCAGCAGCCAAGACGAGGGGGCCCCGCCAGATACGCAGTATTTT. The chain has TRBV4-2 and TRBJ2-3; 7 nucleotides agree with TRBD1. There are 16 residues in the CDR3. V trimming: 0 bases; J trimming: 4 bases; junction bases outside the gene matches: 7. Germline assignment: CDR1 LGHNA and CDR2 YNFKEQ.

The genes are TRBV24-1 and TRBJ2-5; 11 bases match TRBD1. The length of the CDR3 is 18 residues. The germline CDR1 and CDR2 sequences are KGHDR and SFDVKD. Germline trimming cut 7 bases from V and 2 bases from J; bases unmatched to any gene: 14. The CDR3, as DNA: TGTGCCACCAGCACCGGGACAGGGGGAATTGGGTCACAAGAGACCCAGTACTTC. Amino acid sequence: CATSTGTGGIGSQETQYF.

V and J are TRBV5-5 and TRBJ1-6; no definite D call. Trimming stripped 2 bases from V and 11 bases from J, with 17 bases between. CDR1 is SGHKS and CDR2 is YYEKEE in the germline V gene (reference sequence). The CDR3 is 15 residues long. The DNA of the CDR3 is TGTGCCAGCAGCTTATCAGGAGCAGACCTCGCACCCCTCCACTTT. Encoded protein: CASSLSGADLAPLHF.

This clonotype turned up a few times. This sequence joins TRBV7-2 and TRBJ2-1; the match to TRBD2 covers 11 bases. The CDR3 has 15 amino acids. V lost 3 bases to trimming and J lost 5 bases; unmatched junction nucleotides: 3. Germline values: CDR1 SGHTA, CDR2 FQGNSA. The CDR3 nucleotides are TGTGCCAGCAGCTTTTCGGGACTAGCGGACAATGAGCAGTTCTTC. Translating it yields CASSFSGLADNEQFF.

This clonotype occurred a few times. This chain links TRBV7-2 with TRBJ1-6; D uncertain. The germline V gene encodes CDR1 SGHTA and CDR2 FQGNSA. Trimming removed 5 bases from V and 10 bases from J, with 18 bases in between. This CDR3 is built from 15 residues. The CDR3 DNA is TGTGCCAGCAGCCATCGGCGCAGGCTAAACTCACCCCTCCACTTT. It is translated as CASSHRRRLNSPLHF.

This clonotype was recorded once. This sequence joins TRBV6-2 or TRBV6-3 and TRBJ2-5, with TRBD2 identical over 11 bases. CDR1 MNHEY and CDR2 SVGEGT come from the germline V gene. V shed 6 bases, J shed 2 bases, and the junction held 5 bases outside the gene matches. The CDR3 contains 15 residues. The CDR3 protein is CASSPGLADQETQYF. The DNA for the CDR3 is TGTGCCAGCAGCCCGGGACTAGCGGATCAAGAGACCCAGTACTTC.

Only a few counts were recorded for this clonotype. The chain uses TRBV6-5 and TRBJ1-1, with D unclear. Per the germline V gene, CDR1 is MNHEY and CDR2 is SVGAGI. Trimming removed 4 bases at V and 0 bases at J, with 18 bases between. The CDR3 is 17 amino acids. The chain's CDR3 is CASSLYWTAEMNTEAFF. The CDR3 bases are TGTGCCAGCAGTTTATACTGGACCGCAGAAATGAACACTGAAGCTTTCTTT.

In this sample, this clonotype turned up a few times. The rearrangement uses TRBV7-9 and TRBJ2-3; D is uncertain. Trimming left V 3 bases short and J 0 bases short, with 7 bases between. Per the germline V gene, CDR1 is SEHNR and CDR2 is FQNEAQ (reference sequence). The CDR3 runs to 14 residues. The CDR3 protein is CASSFLSSTDTQYF. The CDR3 region has the DNA TGTGCCAGCAGCTTCTTATCCAGCACAGATACGCAGTATTTT.

The J gene is TRBJ2-3, the V gene TRBV20-1; TRBD2 matches 8 bases. The V gene end was trimmed by 6 bases and the J gene end by 0 bases; junction bases not matched to a gene: 11. The CDR3 extends over 16 amino acids. Germline loops: CDR1 DFQATT, CDR2 SNEGSKA (reference sequence). CDR3 DNA: TGCAGTGCCACAAGTCGCGGGGGGTCTAGCACAGATACGCAGTATTTT. It translates to CSATSRGGSSTDTQYF.

V is TRBV30 and J is TRBJ2-7; TRBD2 aligns across 14 bases. The trim removed 1 base at V and 6 bases at J, leaving 8 bases unmatched. CDR3 length equals 16 residues. In germline, CDR1 is GTSNPN, CDR2 SVGIG (reference sequence). CDR3: CAWSAPTTSGRAEQYF. CDR3 in DNA: TGTGCCTGGAGTGCCCCTACGACTAGCGGGAGGGCCGAGCAGTACTTC. Supplemented by reference TRBV30 and TRBJ2-7, the full variable domain reads SQTIHQWPATLVQPVGSPLSLECTVEGTSNPNLYWYRQAAGRGLQLLFYSVGIGQISSEVPQNLSASRPQDRQFILSSKKLLLSDSGFYLCAWSAPTTSGRAEQYFGPGTRLTVT.

This rearrangement joins TRBV20-1 to TRBJ2-1, with 9 bases lining up with TRBD1. The CDR3 length is 14 residues. Germline V gene sequence: CDR1 DFQATT, CDR2 SNEGSKA (reference sequence). The ends lost 7 bases at V and 7 bases at J; junction bases unmatched: 11. In DNA, the CDR3 is TGCAGTGGAATCCCGGGGACAGGGTGGAATGAGCAGTTCTTC. This translates into CSGIPGTGWNEQFF.

The rearrangement joins TRBV7-8 to TRBJ2-3; maybe TRBD1 (5 bases). Germline CDR1 reads SGHVS; CDR2 reads FQNEAQ. V was pared by 3 bases and J by 2 bases, with 9 bases between. CDR3 length: 14 residues. CDR3 loop: CASSLTALTDTQYF. The CDR3 nucleotides are TGTGCCAGCAGCTTGACAGCTCTCACAGATACGCAGTATTTT.

This clonotype was recorded a few times. V gene TRBV7-2 combines with J gene TRBJ2-5, with D perhaps given as TRBD1 or TRBD2 (5 bases each). Between the trimmed V and J ends, which lost 5 bases and 13 bases, there was a span of 20 bases. CDR3 length: 13 residues. In germline, CDR1 is SGHTA, CDR2 FQGNSA. The CDR3 DNA sequence: TGTGCCAGCAGCCACTCCCACCGGGACGTCCTGTACTTC. Translation: CASSHSHRDVLYF.

This clonotype was seen a handful of times. The chain is built from TRBV7-8 and TRBJ2-3, with 8 bases fitting TRBD1. With V trimmed by 5 bases and J by 4 bases, 11 bases remained unmatched. The CDR3 extends over 16 amino acids. CDR1 and CDR2 from the germline V gene are SGHVS and FQNEAQ. The CDR3 region has the DNA TGTGCCAGCAGCCCTCATAGCGGACAGGGCCCAGATACGCAGTATTTT. Protein product: CASSPHSGQGPDTQYF.

This chain links TRBV15 with TRBJ1-3; D unresolved. Germline values: CDR1 LNHNV, CDR2 YYDKDF (reference sequence). This CDR3 comprises 15 residues. V was trimmed by 8 bases and J by 0 bases, leaving 14 bases between them. CDR3 amino acids: CATSADLDSGNTIYF. The CDR3 bases are TGTGCCACCTCCGCGGACCTCGACTCTGGAAACACCATATATTTT. Looking up the rest from reference TRBV15 and TRBJ1-3 gives the full variable domain: DAMVIQNPRYQVTQFGKPVTLSCSQTLNHNVMYWYQQKSSQAPKLLFHYYDKDFNNEADTPDNFQSRRPNTSFCFLDIRSPGLGDTAMYLCATSADLDSGNTIYFGEGSWLTVV.

A few counts support this clonotype. The chain uses TRBV12-3 or TRBV12-4 and TRBJ2-1, with TRBD2 matching 7 bases. V lost 4 bases to trimming and J lost 6 bases; unmatched junction nucleotides: 9. The CDR3 has 15 residues. CDR3 nucleotide sequence: TGTGCCAGCAGTTGGGGGGGGAATACAATCAATGAGCAGTTCTTC. Translated, it gives CASSWGGNTINEQFF.